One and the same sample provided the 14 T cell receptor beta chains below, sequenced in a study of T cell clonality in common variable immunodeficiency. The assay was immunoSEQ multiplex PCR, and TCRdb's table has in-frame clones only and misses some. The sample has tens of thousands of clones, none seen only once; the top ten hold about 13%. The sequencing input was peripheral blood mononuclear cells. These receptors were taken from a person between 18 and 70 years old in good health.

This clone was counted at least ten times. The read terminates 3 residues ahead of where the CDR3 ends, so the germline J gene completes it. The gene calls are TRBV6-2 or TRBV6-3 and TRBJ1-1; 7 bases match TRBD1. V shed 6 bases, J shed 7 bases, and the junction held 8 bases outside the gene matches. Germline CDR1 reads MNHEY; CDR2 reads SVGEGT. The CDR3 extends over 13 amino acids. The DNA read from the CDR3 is TGTGCCAGCAGGAAACAGGGGAAGGATGAA. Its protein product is CASRKQGKDE. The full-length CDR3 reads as CASRKQGKDEAFF.

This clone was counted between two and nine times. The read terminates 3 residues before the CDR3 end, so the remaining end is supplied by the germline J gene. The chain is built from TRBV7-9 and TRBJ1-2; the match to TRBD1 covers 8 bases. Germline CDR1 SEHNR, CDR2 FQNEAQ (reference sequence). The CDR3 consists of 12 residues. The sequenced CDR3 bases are TGTGCCAGCAGCTTGGAACAGGGGGAC. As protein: CASSLEQGD. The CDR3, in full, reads CASSLEQGDYTF.

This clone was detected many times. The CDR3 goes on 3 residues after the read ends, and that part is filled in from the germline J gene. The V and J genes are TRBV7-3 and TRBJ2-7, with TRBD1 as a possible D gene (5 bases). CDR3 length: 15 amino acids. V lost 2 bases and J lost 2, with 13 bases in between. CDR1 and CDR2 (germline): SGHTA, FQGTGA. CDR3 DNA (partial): TGTGCCAGCAGCTTAGCCCCCAGGGCAGCCTACGAG. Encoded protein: CASSLAPRAAYE. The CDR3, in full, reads CASSLAPRAAYEQYF.

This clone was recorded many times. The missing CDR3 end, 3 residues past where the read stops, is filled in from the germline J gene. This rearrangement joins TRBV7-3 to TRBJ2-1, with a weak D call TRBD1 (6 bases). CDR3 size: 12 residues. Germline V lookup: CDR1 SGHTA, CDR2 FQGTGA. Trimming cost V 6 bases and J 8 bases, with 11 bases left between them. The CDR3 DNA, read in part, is TGTGCCAGCAGTAAACAGGGAGATGAG. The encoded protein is CASSKQGDE. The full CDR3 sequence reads CASSKQGDEQFF.

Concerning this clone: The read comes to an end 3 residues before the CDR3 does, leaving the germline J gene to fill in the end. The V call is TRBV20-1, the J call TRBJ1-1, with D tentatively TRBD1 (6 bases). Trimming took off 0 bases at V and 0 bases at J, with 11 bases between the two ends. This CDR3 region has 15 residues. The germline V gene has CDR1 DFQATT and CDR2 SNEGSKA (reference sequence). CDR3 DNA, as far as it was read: TGCAGTGCTAGAGAGACGGACAGCATGAACACTGAA. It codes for CSARETDSMNTE. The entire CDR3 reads CSARETDSMNTEAFF.

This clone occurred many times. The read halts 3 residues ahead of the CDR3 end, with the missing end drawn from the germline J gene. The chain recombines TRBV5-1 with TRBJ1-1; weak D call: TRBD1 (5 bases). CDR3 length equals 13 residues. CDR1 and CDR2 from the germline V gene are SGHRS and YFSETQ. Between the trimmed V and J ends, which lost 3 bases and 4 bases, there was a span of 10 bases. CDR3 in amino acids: CASSSGVGTEAFF. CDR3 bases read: TGCGCCAGCAGCTCGGGGGTGGGCACTGAA.

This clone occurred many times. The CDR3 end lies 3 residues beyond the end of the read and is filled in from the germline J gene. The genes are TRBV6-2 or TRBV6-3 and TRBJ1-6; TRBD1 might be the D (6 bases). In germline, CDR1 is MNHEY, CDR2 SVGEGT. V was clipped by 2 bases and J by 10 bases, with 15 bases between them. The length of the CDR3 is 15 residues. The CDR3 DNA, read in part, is TGTGCCAGCAGTTACGATCGACAGGAGAGATCACCC. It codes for CASSYDRQERSP. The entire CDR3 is CASSYDRQERSPLHF.

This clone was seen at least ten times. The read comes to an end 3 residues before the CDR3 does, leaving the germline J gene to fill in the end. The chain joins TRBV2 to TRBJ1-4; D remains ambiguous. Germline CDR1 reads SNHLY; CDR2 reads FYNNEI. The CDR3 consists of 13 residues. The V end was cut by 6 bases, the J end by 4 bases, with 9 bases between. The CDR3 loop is CASRRPDNEKLFF. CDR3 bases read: TGTGCCAGCAGGAGGCCAGATAATGAAAAA.

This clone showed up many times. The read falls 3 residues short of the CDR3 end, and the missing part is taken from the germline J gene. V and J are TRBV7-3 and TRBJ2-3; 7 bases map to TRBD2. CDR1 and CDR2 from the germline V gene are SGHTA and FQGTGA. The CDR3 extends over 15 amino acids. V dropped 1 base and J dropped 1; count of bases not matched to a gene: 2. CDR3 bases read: TGTGCCAGCAGCTTAAATCGGGGGGGCACAGATACG. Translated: CASSLNRGGTDT. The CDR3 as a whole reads CASSLNRGGTDTQYF.

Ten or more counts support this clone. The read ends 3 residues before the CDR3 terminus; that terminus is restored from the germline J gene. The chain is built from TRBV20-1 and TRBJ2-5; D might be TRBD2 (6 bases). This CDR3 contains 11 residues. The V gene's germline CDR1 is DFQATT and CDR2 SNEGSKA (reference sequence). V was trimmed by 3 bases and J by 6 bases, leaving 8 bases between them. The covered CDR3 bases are TGCAGTGCTAGGGCGGGGAAGACC. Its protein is CSARAGKT. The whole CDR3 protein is CSARAGKTQYF.

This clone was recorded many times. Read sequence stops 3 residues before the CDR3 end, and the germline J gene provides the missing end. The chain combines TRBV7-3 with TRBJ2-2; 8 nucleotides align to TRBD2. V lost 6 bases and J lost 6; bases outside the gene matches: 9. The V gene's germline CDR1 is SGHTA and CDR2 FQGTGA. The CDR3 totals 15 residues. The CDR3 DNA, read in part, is TGTGCCAGCAGTCCTCAGCGGGGGAGGGCCGGGGAG. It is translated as CASSPQRGRAGE. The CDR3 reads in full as CASSPQRGRAGELFF.

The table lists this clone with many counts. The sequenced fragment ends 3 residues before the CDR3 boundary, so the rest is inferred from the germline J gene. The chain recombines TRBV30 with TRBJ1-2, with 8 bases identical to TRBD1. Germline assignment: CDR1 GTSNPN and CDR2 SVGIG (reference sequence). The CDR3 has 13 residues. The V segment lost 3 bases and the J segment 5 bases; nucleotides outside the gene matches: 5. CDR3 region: CAWSRDRPYGYTF. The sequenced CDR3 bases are TGTGCCTGGAGCCGGGACAGGCCATATGGC.

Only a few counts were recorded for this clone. CDR3 bases read: TGTGCCAGCAGCCCCAGGGGCTACGAG. It specifies CASSPRGYE. The complete CDR3 sequence is CASSPRGYEQYF. This rearrangement joins TRBV7-9 to TRBJ2-7, with D possibly matching TRBD1 (6 bases). The missing CDR3 end, 3 residues past where the read stops, is filled in from the germline J gene. The V end lost 5 bases, the J end lost 3 bases, and 8 bases lay between the germline ends. Germline V lookup: CDR1 SEHNR, CDR2 FQNEAQ (reference sequence). This CDR3 region has 12 residues.

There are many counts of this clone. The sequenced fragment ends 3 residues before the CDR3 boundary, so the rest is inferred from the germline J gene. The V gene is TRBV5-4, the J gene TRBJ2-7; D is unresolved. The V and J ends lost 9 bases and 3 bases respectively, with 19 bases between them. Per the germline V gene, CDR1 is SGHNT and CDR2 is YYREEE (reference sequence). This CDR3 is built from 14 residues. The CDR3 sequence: CATALLELNYEQYF. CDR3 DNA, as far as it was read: TGTGCCACAGCACTTTTGGAACTAAACTACGAG.